The clone carrying this T cell receptor beta chain came up many times. This sample is drawn from a study of T cells in Graves' hyperthyroidism and ophthalmopathy. Amplified regions were TCR beta CDR3 sequences from RNA transcripts. With the HTBI primer set, the TCR CDR3 went through a first round of RT-PCR. TCRdb reprocessed the multiplex PCR reads with MiXCR, giving one entry per CDR3 protein. The table includes a few hundred thousand distinct CDR3 sequences, roughly an eighth detected once. J gave up 6 bases and V 3 bases, and 12 bases lay outside the gene matches. Germline V gives CDR1 DFQATT, CDR2 SNEGSKA (reference sequence). The CDR3 spans 16 residues. Graves' hyperthyroidism was deemed stable given no ophthalmopathy progression within 18 months. Researchers barred patients who had uncontrolled infection, other autoimmune disease, pregnancy or lactation. Based on clinical symptoms, serum thyroxine and TRAb, thyroid ultrasound and orbital computed tomography, diagnoses were reached.

The material sequenced was blood. The sequence was obtained from a woman under 30 with Graves' hyperthyroidism. The rearrangement uses TRBV20-1 and TRBJ2-3, with 10 bases identical to TRBD2. The CDR3 loop is CSASNREREGLDTQYF. CDR3 coding DNA: TGCAGTGCTAGTAACAGGGAGCGGGAGGGCTTGGATACGCAGTATTTT.